This entry lists 13 T cell receptor beta chains sequenced from one sample in a study of T cell responses to AZD1222 COVID-19 vaccine. TCRdb keeps only in-frame clones here, not all; method: immunoSEQ multiplex PCR. The table includes about 140,000 clones, 88% detected once. Sequencing used peripheral blood, obtained on day 0 of AZD1222 vaccination. These TCRs come from an adult in good health.

The chain links TRBV2 to TRBJ2-5, with 10 bases that match TRBD2. V lost 6 bases to trimming and J lost 2 bases; unmatched junction nucleotides: 9. In germline, CDR1 is SNHLY, CDR2 FYNNEI. This CDR3 has 16 amino acids. The CDR3 DNA is TGTGCCAGCAGCGAATCGGGACTAGCGAGGCAAGAGACCCAGTACTTC. Its protein is CASSESGLARQETQYF.

The chain links TRBV4-3 to TRBJ1-5, with TRBD1 identical over 7 bases. Germline V gene data show CDR1 as LGHNA and CDR2 as YSLEER. The CDR3 has 15 residues. Germline trimming cut 0 bases from V and 6 bases from J; bases unmatched to any gene: 5. CDR3 DNA sequence: TGCGCCAGCAGCCAAGAAGACAGGGCGGGTCAGCCCCAGCATTTT. This codes for CASSQEDRAGQPQHF.

The V call is TRBV7-9, the J call TRBJ2-5, with 11 bases fitting TRBD2. With V trimmed by 5 bases and J by 4 bases, 9 bases remained unmatched. The germline CDR1 and CDR2 sequences are SEHNR and FQNEAQ (reference sequence). This CDR3 has 16 residues. The CDR3 protein is CASSPYRLAGRETQYF. CDR3 DNA sequence: TGTGCCAGCAGCCCATACCGACTAGCGGGAAGAGAGACCCAGTACTTC.

This chain connects TRBV19 to TRBJ2-7, with TRBD1 identical over 7 bases. This CDR3 spans 14 amino acids. J gave up 2 bases and V 5 bases, and 6 bases lay outside the gene matches. Germline CDR1 and CDR2: LNHDA and SQIVND (reference sequence). The CDR3 sequence: CASSPRTGTYEQYF. The CDR3 bases are TGTGCCAGTAGTCCACGGACAGGAACCTACGAGCAGTACTTC.

The chain has TRBV6-5 and TRBJ1-1; no definite D call. V lost 7 bases and J 3 bases, leaving 15 bases between the germline ends. Germline loops: CDR1 MNHEY, CDR2 SVGAGI. The CDR3 loop spans 14 amino acids. Here the CDR3 reads CASTPPEEYTEAFF. The CDR3 DNA reads TGTGCCAGCACCCCCCCTGAGGAGTACACTGAAGCTTTCTTT.

J is TRBJ1-1 and V is TRBV18; no firm D call. Trimming stripped 0 bases from V and 4 bases from J, with 6 bases between. The CDR3 runs to 13 residues. The germline CDR1 and CDR2 sequences are KGHSH and LQKENI. The DNA of the CDR3 is TGTGCCAGCTCACCACCCAGTTTCACTGAAGCTTTCTTT. As protein: CASSPPSFTEAFF.

CDR3 in amino acids: CASSWGSAGMDYGYTF. DNA of the CDR3: TGTGCCAGCAGTTGGGGCTCGGCAGGGATGGACTATGGCTACACCTTC. The chain links TRBV11-2 to TRBJ1-2; D perhaps matches TRBD1 (5 bases). Trimming removed 6 bases from V and 3 bases from J, with 20 bases in between. The CDR3 is 16 residues long. Germline values: CDR1 SGHAT, CDR2 FQNNGV.

CDR3 sequence: CATKAGSYNSPLHF. The CDR3 nucleotides read TGTGCCACCAAAGCCGGCTCCTATAATTCACCCCTCCACTTT. V is TRBV7-8 and J is TRBJ1-6; D is undetermined. Looked up from germline, CDR1 is SGHVS and CDR2 is FQNEAQ. V gave up 10 bases and J gave up 0 bases, with 10 bases separating them. The length of the CDR3 is 14 residues.

This chain connects TRBV10-3 to TRBJ1-3; D remains ambiguous. CDR1 ENHRY and CDR2 SYGVKD come from the germline V gene. The CDR3 consists of 13 residues. The V and J ends lost 2 bases and 2 bases respectively, with 4 bases between them. CDR3 residues: CAISEGPGNTIYF. The DNA of the CDR3 is TGTGCCATCAGTGAGGGACCTGGAAACACCATATATTTT.

The genes are TRBV7-6 and TRBJ2-7; 10 bases line up with TRBD2. CDR1 SGHVS and CDR2 FNYEAQ come from the germline V gene. The junction had 5 bases not matched to a gene; V was cut back by 4 bases and J by 2 bases. The CDR3 totals 15 residues. CDR3 in DNA: TGTGCCAGCAGCTCAGGACTAGCGGTAACCTACGAGCAGTACTTC. Amino acid sequence: CASSSGLAVTYEQYF.

The rearrangement uses TRBV7-2 and TRBJ1-1, with D perhaps TRBD1 (5 bases). The CDR3 covers 16 residues. Germline V CDR1 and CDR2: SGHTA, FQGNSA. Trimming stripped 3 bases from V and 1 base from J, with 15 bases between. CDR3 in DNA: TGTGCCAGCAGCTTTAATGGGGGACGGGGGAACACTGAAGCTTTCTTT. Protein product: CASSFNGGRGNTEAFF.

The chain recombines TRBV12-5 with TRBJ2-1, with 8 bases aligning to TRBD2. Germline-derived CDR1 and CDR2 are LGHNT and FRNRAP. The CDR3 contains 16 residues. The J segment lost 2 bases and the V segment lost 2 bases, leaving 5 bases of the junction unmatched. The CDR3 is CASGLPREATYNEQFF. The DNA for the CDR3 is TGTGCTAGTGGTTTGCCGCGGGAGGCGACCTACAATGAGCAGTTCTTC.

J is TRBJ1-4 and V is TRBV30, with D unresolved. The V gene lost 0 bases and the J gene lost 8 bases, with 13 bases spanning the gap. This CDR3 comprises 14 residues. CDR1 and CDR2 from the germline V gene are GTSNPN and SVGIG (reference sequence). The CDR3, as DNA: TGTGCCTGGAGTGTTGGCGGAGGGAGCGAAAAACTGTTTTTT. Translating it yields CAWSVGGGSEKLFF.